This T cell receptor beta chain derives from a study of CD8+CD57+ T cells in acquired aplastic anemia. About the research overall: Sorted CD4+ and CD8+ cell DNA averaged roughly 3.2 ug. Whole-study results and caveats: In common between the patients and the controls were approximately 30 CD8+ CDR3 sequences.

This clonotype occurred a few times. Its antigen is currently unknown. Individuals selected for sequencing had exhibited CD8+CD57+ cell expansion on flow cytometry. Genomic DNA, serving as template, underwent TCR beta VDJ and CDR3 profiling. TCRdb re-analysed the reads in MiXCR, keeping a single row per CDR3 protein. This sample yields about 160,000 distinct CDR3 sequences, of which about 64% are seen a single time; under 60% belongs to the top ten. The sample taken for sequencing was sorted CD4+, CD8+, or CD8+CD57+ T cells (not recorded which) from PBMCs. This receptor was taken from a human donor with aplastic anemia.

CDR3 loop: CSAGQLTYEQYF. DNA for the CDR3: TGCAGTGCTGGACAGTTGACCTACGAGCAGTACTTC. The chain employs TRBV20-1 and TRBJ2-7, with D tentatively TRBD1 (6 bases). This CDR3 contains 12 residues. Trimming removed 5 bases from V and 2 bases from J, with 10 bases in between. Germline loops: CDR1 DFQATT, CDR2 SNEGSKA (reference sequence).